Below, 25 T cell receptor beta chains from the same sample are listed, as sequenced in a study of control samples from healthy donors and cancer patients (TCRdb year 2020). Libraries came from the immunoSEQ multiplex PCR assay. TCRdb provides this immuneACCESS table in a form limited to in-frame rearrangements. Some clones are lacking; in checked studies, under half of them reflect an unresolved V gene, and why the rest are absent is not known. For this sample the table gives some 19,000 clones, of which around 80% were detected only once. The ten biggest clones cover roughly 20% of the sample. Specimen: PBMCs. The receptors derive from a man aged 55 to 70 with colorectal cancer.

This chain joins TRBV7-9 and TRBJ2-7; no firm D call. V shed 5 bases and J shed 2 bases, with 7 bases lying between them. Germline V gene lookup returns CDR1 SEHNR and CDR2 FQNEAQ (reference sequence). This CDR3 is 12 amino acids long. This CDR3 reads CASSLETYEQYF. As DNA, the CDR3 is TGTGCCAGCAGCCTAGAAACCTACGAGCAGTACTTC. The full variable domain, rest sourced from reference TRBV7-9 and TRBJ2-7, is DTGVSQNPRHKITKRGQNVTFRCDPISEHNRLYWYRQTLGQGPEFLTYFQNEAQLEKSRLLSDRFSAERPKGSFSTLEIQRTEQGDSAMYLCASSLETYEQYFGPGTRLTVT.

The table lists this clone with a few counts. The CDR3 coding sequence is TGCGCCAGCAGCCAAGACAGGGGGGGATCCCAGATGAACACTGAAGCTTTCTTT. This codes for CASSQDRGGSQMNTEAFF. The chain carries TRBV4-1 and TRBJ1-1; 7 nucleotides align to TRBD1. The CDR3 spans 18 residues. V lost 0 bases and J lost 0; bases outside the gene matches: 10. Germline CDR1 is MGHRA and CDR2 is YSYEKL.

The chain carries TRBV11-2 and TRBJ2-5, with 8 bases aligning to TRBD1. V shed 2 bases and J 2 bases; nucleotides not matched to a gene: 7. The CDR3 is 16 amino acids. The germline V gene has CDR1 SGHAT and CDR2 FQNNGV. CDR3 sequence reads: CASSLRTGIGQETQYF. The CDR3 DNA is TGTGCCAGCAGCTTAAGGACAGGGATAGGACAAGAGACCCAGTACTTC.

The chain uses TRBV5-6 and TRBJ1-1; D is perhaps TRBD1 (6 bases). Between the trimmed V and J ends, which lost 5 bases and 2 bases, there was a span of 19 bases. This CDR3 has 16 amino acids. Germline CDR1 SGHDT, CDR2 YYEEEE. CDR3: CASRYSSGRGNTEAFF. The CDR3 DNA reads TGTGCCAGCAGGTACAGCAGTGGCAGGGGAAACACTGAAGCTTTCTTT.

The chain has TRBV6-2 or TRBV6-3 and TRBJ1-2, with 7 bases aligning to TRBD1. Germline-derived CDR1 and CDR2 are MNHEY and SVGEGT. With V trimmed by 6 bases and J by 6 bases, 13 bases remained unmatched. CDR3 length equals 15 residues. The CDR3 sequence: CASSPIAPTGHGYTF. The CDR3 DNA sequence: TGTGCCAGCAGCCCCATCGCCCCGACAGGGCATGGCTACACCTTC.

The genes are TRBV10-1 and TRBJ2-7, with 7 bases that match TRBD1. Germline trimming cut 5 bases from V and 2 bases from J; bases unmatched to any gene: 6. The CDR3 length is 14 residues. Germline V gene data show CDR1 as WNHNN and CDR2 as SYGVQD (reference sequence). The CDR3 sequence is CASSLRQGTYEQYF. The CDR3 coding sequence is TGCGCCAGCAGTTTACGACAGGGCACCTACGAGCAGTACTTC.

The chain couples TRBV6-5 to TRBJ1-2; D is unclear. This CDR3 has 12 amino acids. The germline gives CDR1 MNHEY, CDR2 SVGAGI. V dropped 6 bases and J dropped 7 bases, with 12 bases sitting between them. CDR3 loop: CASRYSNSGYTF. The CDR3 region has the DNA TGTGCCAGCAGATATTCAAACAGTGGCTACACCTTC.

This clone has a single count. This sequence joins TRBV4-1 and TRBJ1-3; 7 positions match TRBD1. The CDR3 covers 17 residues. The junction had 6 bases not matched to a gene; V was cut back by 0 bases and J by 1 base. Germline CDR1 is MGHRA and CDR2 is YSYEKL. This CDR3 is CASSQDIGGASGNTIYF. CDR3 bases: TGCGCCAGCAGCCAAGATATAGGGGGCGCTTCTGGAAACACCATATATTTT.

The V and J genes are TRBV18 and TRBJ1-2, with D possibly being TRBD1 (6 bases). CDR1 and CDR2 from the germline V gene are KGHSH and LQKENI. CDR3 length equals 13 residues. Trimming removed 3 bases at V and 8 bases at J, with 13 bases between. The DNA of the CDR3 is TGTGCCAGCTCACCCTTGGGGGGCGAGGGCTACACCTTC. Its translation is CASSPLGGEGYTF. Full variable domain (missing parts from reference TRBV18 and TRBJ1-2): NAGVMQNPRHLVRRRGQEARLRCSPMKGHSHVYWYRQLPEEGLKFMVYLQKENIIDESGMPKERFSAEFPKEGPSILRIQQVVRGDSAAYFCASSPLGGEGYTFGSGTRLTVV.

The chain employs TRBV4-3 and TRBJ2-3, with TRBD2 matching over 7 bases. The junction had 7 bases not matched to a gene; V was cut back by 0 bases and J by 1 base. The germline V gene encodes CDR1 LGHNA and CDR2 YSLEER. The CDR3 covers 17 residues. CDR3 region: CASSQDALADRTDTQYF. The CDR3 DNA reads TGCGCCAGCAGCCAAGATGCGCTAGCGGACCGCACAGATACGCAGTATTTT.

The genes are TRBV19 and TRBJ2-1; TRBD1 matches 7 bases. The germline V gene has CDR1 LNHDA and CDR2 SQIVND (reference sequence). This CDR3 region has 15 residues. The J segment lost 9 bases and the V segment lost 6 bases, leaving 14 bases of the junction unmatched. The CDR3 loop reads CASSPDRVEISEQFF. The CDR3 bases are TGTGCCAGTAGCCCTGACAGGGTTGAAATTTCTGAGCAGTTCTTC. The full variable domain, completed using reference TRBV19 and TRBJ2-1, is DGGITQSPKYLFRKEGQNVTLSCEQNLNHDAMYWYRQDPGQGLRLIYYSQIVNDFQKGDIAEGYSVSREKKESFPLTVTSAQKNPTAFYLCASSPDRVEISEQFFGPGTRLTVL.

The chain couples TRBV2 to TRBJ2-7, with D unresolved. V was cut by 2 bases and J by 4 bases, with 12 bases left in between. The germline gives CDR1 SNHLY, CDR2 FYNNEI. The CDR3 length is 14 residues. The CDR3 here is CASSERPQLYEQYF. The CDR3 nucleotides read TGTGCCAGCAGTGAAAGACCCCAATTGTACGAGCAGTACTTC.

The chain joins TRBV6-1 to TRBJ1-3, with 7 bases matching TRBD1. Germline V gives CDR1 MNHNS, CDR2 SASEGT. The CDR3 loop spans 17 amino acids. Germline trimming cut 3 bases from V and 1 base from J; bases unmatched to any gene: 9. CDR3 amino acids: CASSDGRGGSSGNTIYF. DNA of the CDR3: TGTGCCAGCAGTGACGGGAGAGGGGGCTCGTCTGGAAACACCATATATTTT.

The rearrangement links TRBV4-1 to TRBJ1-4; D is unclear. The CDR3 spans 15 residues. Trimming took off 4 bases at V and 5 bases at J, with 14 bases between the two ends. In germline, CDR1 is MGHRA, CDR2 YSYEKL. The CDR3, as DNA: TGCGCCAGCAGCCCCCATGCAGACCAGAATGAAAAACTGTTTTTT. Translating it yields CASSPHADQNEKLFF.

The chain couples TRBV10-3 to TRBJ1-2; 7 bases are a match to TRBD1. This CDR3 region has 15 residues. V lost 0 bases and J lost 6; bases outside the gene matches: 7. Germline V gives CDR1 ENHRY, CDR2 SYGVKD. The CDR3 DNA follows: TGTGCCATCAGTGAGTCAAGGAGGGGGCGCAATGGCTACACCTTC. Translation: CAISESRRGRNGYTF.

V and J are TRBV15 and TRBJ1-2, with D perhaps TRBD1 (5 bases). Per the germline V gene, CDR1 is LNHNV and CDR2 is YYDKDF (reference sequence). The V end was cut by 5 bases, the J end by 8 bases, with 21 bases between. CDR3 length: 15 amino acids. The CDR3 sequence is CATSSPAGRVRGYTF. The CDR3 DNA reads TGTGCCACCAGCTCCCCCGCAGGGCGGGTGAGAGGCTACACCTTC.

The chain recombines TRBV27 with TRBJ2-4; TRBD1 or TRBD2 may be the D gene (6 bases each). Trimming shortened V by 3 bases and J by 0 bases, and 9 bases separated the two germline ends. The CDR3 loop spans 15 amino acids. CDR1 is MNHEY and CDR2 is SMNVEV in the germline V gene (reference sequence). CDR3 residues: CASSFRGLAKNIQYF. In DNA form, the CDR3 reads TGTGCCAGCAGTTTCCGGGGGCTAGCCAAAAACATTCAGTACTTC.

The rearrangement uses TRBV3-1 (or the pseudogene TRBV3-2) and TRBJ1-2; 11 bases match TRBD1. Per germline, CDR1 LGHDT and CDR2 YNNKEL (reference sequence). The V gene end was trimmed by 4 bases and the J gene end by 4 bases; junction bases not matched to a gene: 5. This CDR3 spans 15 amino acids. The CDR3 nucleotides read TGTGCCAGCAGCCCGTCGGACAGGGGGCTCTATGGCTACACCTTC. Translated, it gives CASSPSDRGLYGYTF.

CDR3 loop: CASSQDLAGGYGYTF. CDR3 nucleotide sequence: TGCGCCAGCAGCCAAGATCTTGCAGGAGGATATGGCTACACCTTC. The chain is built from TRBV4-3 and TRBJ1-2, with D unclear. In germline, CDR1 is LGHNA, CDR2 YSLEER. V lost 0 bases and J 5 bases, leaving 13 bases between the germline ends. The CDR3 length is 15 residues.

The V and J genes are TRBV24-1 and TRBJ2-7; D is uncertain. Trimming cost V 3 bases and J 7 bases, with 21 bases left between them. Germline CDR1 reads KGHDR; CDR2 reads SFDVKD. This CDR3 is 16 amino acids long. The CDR3 here is CATSDVVKVTHLEQYV. The CDR3 nucleotides read TGTGCCACCAGTGATGTGGTAAAGGTTACACATTTGGAGCAGTACGTC.

The chain carries TRBV12-5 and TRBJ2-3; 8 bases are shared with TRBD2. This CDR3 spans 17 amino acids. Germline V gene lookup returns CDR1 LGHNT and CDR2 FRNRAP. Germline trimming cut 0 bases from V and 2 bases from J; bases unmatched to any gene: 7. CDR3 amino acids: CASGLVIAGSYTDTQYF. CDR3 nucleotides: TGTGCTAGTGGTTTGGTAATAGCGGGGTCTTACACAGATACGCAGTATTTT. The variable domain in full, with the rest retrieved from reference TRBV12-5 and TRBJ2-3, is DARVTQTPRHKVTEMGQEVTMRCQPILGHNTVFWYRQTMMQGLELLAYFRNRAPLDDSGMPKDRFSAEMPDATLATLKIQPSEPRDSAVYFCASGLVIAGSYTDTQYFGPGTRLTVL.

This chain connects TRBV6-1 to TRBJ2-3; TRBD1 matches 9 bases. Trimming removed 3 bases from V and 4 bases from J; junction bases left unmatched: 5. Germline loops: CDR1 MNHNS, CDR2 SASEGT. The CDR3 is 15 amino acids. Written as DNA, the CDR3 is TGTGCCAGCAGTGAGACAGGGGGTAGGGCAGATACGCAGTATTTT. Translation: CASSETGGRADTQYF.

The chain links TRBV4-3 to TRBJ2-1; D may be TRBD2 (6 bases). V lost 0 bases and J 2 bases, leaving 14 bases between the germline ends. The CDR3 sequence is 17 residues long. CDR1 is LGHNA and CDR2 is YSLEER in the germline V gene. CDR3 in DNA: TGCGCCAGCAGCCAAGAGCCTCGGGGGTCAACCTACAATGAGCAGTTCTTC. This codes for CASSQEPRGSTYNEQFF.

This chain uses TRBV14 with TRBJ1-1, with 10 bases that match TRBD1. Trimming took 3 bases from V and 5 from J; bases not matched to a gene: 3. Germline-derived CDR1 and CDR2 are SGHDN and FVKESK. The CDR3 length is 14 residues. CDR3 sequence (DNA): TGTGCCAGCAGCCAGACAGGGGGCGGGACTGAAGCTTTCTTT. The encoded protein is CASSQTGGGTEAFF.

This clone was found once. The chain employs TRBV18 and TRBJ2-3, with D unresolved. Trimming removed 3 bases from V and 0 bases from J, with 10 bases in between. Germline-derived CDR1 and CDR2 are KGHSH and LQKENI. The CDR3 consists of 15 residues. The DNA for the CDR3 is TGTGCCAGCTCACCTTCAACAACTAGCACAGATACGCAGTATTTT. Translated, it gives CASSPSTTSTDTQYF. The whole variable domain, filled in from reference TRBV18 and TRBJ2-3, reads NAGVMQNPRHLVRRRGQEARLRCSPMKGHSHVYWYRQLPEEGLKFMVYLQKENIIDESGMPKERFSAEFPKEGPSILRIQQVVRGDSAAYFCASSPSTTSTDTQYFGPGTRLTVL.